The clone carrying this TCR beta chain occurred a few times. The antigen is unknown. This sample stems from a study of T cell repertoires in cytomegalovirus infection. TCRdb called the reads again in MiXCR, with one record for every CDR3 protein. The profile shows approximately 910,000 distinct CDR3 sequences, around 30% of them singletons. Trimming at V came to 4 bases and at J to 2 bases, leaving 7 bases not matched to a gene. This CDR3 is 17 amino acids long. Germline CDR1 LGHNA, CDR2 YNFKEQ. This TCR was recovered from a human donor in good health (CMV status not recorded). Some clones in this sample may be carry-over from other donors' samples. This chain uses TRBV4-2 with TRBJ2-5; 13 nucleotides align to TRBD2. The source was cultured CD8+ T cells from PBMCs, collected from culture after CMV antigen stimulation. Here the CDR3 DNA reads TGTGCCAGCAGCCCCCGGACTAGCGGGGGCACACAAGAGACCCAGTACTTC. Encoded protein: CASSPRTSGGTQETQYF.